These 15 T cell receptor beta chains share one sample of origin, sequenced in a study of human T cells and chemical hapten exposure. The library tagged each cDNA molecule with unique molecular identifiers. TCRdb redid the calling of the reads with MiXCR, one entry per CDR3 protein. In the table there are over 4,000 distinct CDR3 sequences, roughly half of which are singletons. Treatment given: therapeutic diphenylcyclopropenone sensitization with weekly scalp DPC. The sample was whole blood, taken before DPC sensitization or 2, 6, or about 24 weeks after (not recorded which). The receptor set was obtained from an adult with alopecia areata. Some clones in this sample may be carry-over from other donors' samples. This table probably holds off-target reads from a library built for another chain.

The CDR3 reads CASSSGYEQYF. The DNA of the CDR3 is TGTGCCAGCAGTTCAGGGTACGAGCAGTACTTC. This chain joins TRBV12-3 or TRBV12-4 and TRBJ2-7, with D perhaps TRBD1 (5 bases). V was trimmed by 4 bases and J by 4 bases, leaving 5 bases between them. The CDR3 is 11 residues long.

This clonotype is labeled as large. The chain is built from TRBV6-2 or TRBV6-3 and TRBJ2-6; D remains ambiguous. V dropped 2 bases and J dropped 0 bases, with 2 bases sitting between them. The germline V gene encodes CDR1 MNHEY and CDR2 SVGEGT. The CDR3 length is 14 residues. The CDR3 nucleotides are TGTGCCAGCAGTTACAGCTCTGGGGCCAACGTCCTGACTTTC. Translated, it gives CASSYSSGANVLTF.

J is TRBJ2-1 and V is TRBV30; D may match TRBD1 or TRBD2 (5 bases each). There are 18 residues in the CDR3. V lost 3 bases and J lost 0, with 21 bases in between. The V gene's germline CDR1 is GTSNPN and CDR2 SVGIG (reference sequence). Written as DNA, the CDR3 is TGTGCCTGGAGGCAAGGGTCGGGACCTCAGAGCTCCTACAATGAGCAGTTCTTC. Its protein product is CAWRQGSGPQSSYNEQFF.

The chain uses TRBV9 and TRBJ2-1, with 14 bases lining up with TRBD2. CDR1 SGDLS and CDR2 YYNGEE come from the germline V gene. V was pared by 0 bases and J by 10 bases, with 3 bases of the junction left unmatched. The CDR3 has 15 residues. The CDR3 here is CASSVAGLAGEEQFF. In nucleotides, the CDR3 is TGTGCCAGCAGCGTAGCGGGACTAGCGGGAGAAGAGCAGTTCTTC.

The CDR3 is CASSFLQGGSYEQYF. CDR3 sequence (DNA): TGCGCCAGCAGCTTCTTACAGGGAGGGTCCTACGAGCAGTACTTC. The J gene is TRBJ2-7, the V gene TRBV5-1, with a possible D match to TRBD2 (7 bases). V dropped 2 bases and J dropped 1 base, with 13 bases sitting between them. Germline CDR1 reads SGHRS; CDR2 reads YFSETQ. This CDR3 is 15 amino acids long.

V is TRBV7-9 and J is TRBJ2-3; D is perhaps TRBD1 or TRBD2 (5 bases each). V dropped 3 bases and J dropped 2 bases, with 6 bases sitting between them. The germline V gene has CDR1 SEHNR and CDR2 FQNEAQ (reference sequence). The CDR3 is 13 amino acids. The CDR3 bases are TGTGCCAGCAGCTTCGGGGCCACAGATACGCAGTATTTT. Protein product: CASSFGATDTQYF.

This clonotype was seen a handful of times. The rearrangement uses TRBV12-3 or TRBV12-4 and TRBJ2-2; D is possibly TRBD1 (6 bases). Trimming took 4 bases from V and 4 from J, leaving 10 bases between them. The CDR3 is made up of 14 amino acids. The CDR3, as DNA: TGTGCCAGCAGTTCCCAGGGGTCCACCGGGGAGCTGTTTTTT. It codes for CASSSQGSTGELFF.

V gene TRBV4-1 combines with J gene TRBJ2-1; 12 bases fit TRBD1. Germline V gene data show CDR1 as MGHRA and CDR2 as YSYEKL. With 4 bases clipped from V and 9 bases from J, the junction kept 7 bases outside the gene matches. The CDR3 is made up of 15 amino acids. CDR3 amino acids: CASSRLGQGAGEQFF. The CDR3 DNA follows: TGCGCCAGCAGCCGGCTGGGACAGGGGGCGGGTGAGCAGTTCTTC.

The genes are TRBV28 and TRBJ2-3, with D perhaps matching TRBD1 (6 bases). Germline V gene lookup returns CDR1 MDHEN and CDR2 SYDVKM. The length of the CDR3 is 14 residues. Trimming stripped 2 bases from V and 5 bases from J, with 11 bases between. In DNA form, the CDR3 reads TGTGCCAGCAGTTTAGTGGGGGCTGTAGATACGCAGTATTTT. Amino acid sequence: CASSLVGAVDTQYF.

The rearrangement joins TRBV4-3 to TRBJ1-6, with D possibly TRBD1 on 6 matching bases. The CDR3 runs 16 residues. Trimming removed 1 base at V and 6 bases at J, with 13 bases between. Per germline, CDR1 LGHNA and CDR2 YSLEER. The CDR3 DNA reads as TGCGCCAGCAGCCAAGGAGGACAGCCCCGTAATTCACCCCTCCACTTT. This translates into CASSQGGQPRNSPLHF.

This clonotype was picked up a small number of times. This chain links TRBV12-5 with TRBJ2-1; 7 nucleotides agree with TRBD2. V shed 8 bases and J 6 bases; nucleotides not matched to a gene: 7. CDR3 length: 13 amino acids. CDR1 and CDR2 from the germline V gene are LGHNT and FRNRAP. Here the CDR3 DNA reads TGTGCTAGTTCGCCAGCGGGGATCAATGAGCAGTTCTTC. This codes for CASSPAGINEQFF. Variable domain in full (rest from reference TRBV12-5 and TRBJ2-1): DARVTQTPRHKVTEMGQEVTMRCQPILGHNTVFWYRQTMMQGLELLAYFRNRAPLDDSGMPKDRFSAEMPDATLATLKIQPSEPRDSAVYFCASSPAGINEQFFGPGTRLTVL.

The V gene is TRBV5-1, the J gene TRBJ2-6; TRBD2 might be the D (5 bases). This CDR3 has 16 amino acids. Looked up from germline, CDR1 is SGHRS and CDR2 is YFSETQ. Trimming took 0 bases from V and 2 from J, leaving 9 bases between them. Here the CDR3 reads CASSLGGSAGANVLTF. CDR3 bases: TGCGCCAGCAGCTTGGGAGGGTCCGCTGGGGCCAACGTCCTGACTTTC.

The chain carries TRBV14 and TRBJ2-7, with a weak D call TRBD2 (5 bases). Germline CDR1 SGHDN, CDR2 FVKESK. CDR3 length equals 12 residues. Trimming took 4 bases from V and 2 from J, leaving 6 bases between them. The CDR3 here is CASSPGTYEQYF. The CDR3 DNA reads TGTGCCAGCAGCCCCGGGACCTACGAGCAGTACTTC.

The chain combines TRBV10-2 with TRBJ2-4; 11 nucleotides agree with TRBD2. CDR3 length: 18 residues. The V gene end was trimmed by 4 bases and the J gene end by 0 bases; junction bases not matched to a gene: 8. Per the germline V gene, CDR1 is WSHSY and CDR2 is SAAADI. The CDR3 DNA sequence: TGCGCCAGCAGTGTGCTAGCGGGAGGTATGATAGCCAAAAACATTCAGTACTTC. It yields the protein CASSVLAGGMIAKNIQYF.

The chain has TRBV9 and TRBJ2-1, with unresolved D. The CDR3 sequence is 16 residues long. Germline-derived CDR1 and CDR2 are SGDLS and YYNGEE. Trimming shortened V by 4 bases and J by 5 bases, and 19 bases separated the two germline ends. The CDR3 DNA reads as TGTGCCAGCAGCCCCCAGGTGGTTAGCAGACACAATGAGCAGTTCTTC. It codes for CASSPQVVSRHNEQFF.